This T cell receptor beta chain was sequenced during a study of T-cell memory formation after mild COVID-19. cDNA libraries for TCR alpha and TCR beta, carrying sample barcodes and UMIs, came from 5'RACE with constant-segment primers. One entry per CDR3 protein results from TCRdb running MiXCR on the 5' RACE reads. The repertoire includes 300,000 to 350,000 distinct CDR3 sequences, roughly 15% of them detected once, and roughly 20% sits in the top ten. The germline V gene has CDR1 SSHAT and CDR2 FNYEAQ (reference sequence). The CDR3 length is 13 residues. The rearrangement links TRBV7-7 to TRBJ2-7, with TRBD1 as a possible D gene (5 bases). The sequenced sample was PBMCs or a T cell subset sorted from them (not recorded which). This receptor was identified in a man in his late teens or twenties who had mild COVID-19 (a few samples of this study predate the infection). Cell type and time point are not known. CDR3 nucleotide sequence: TGTGCTAGCAGCTATCGGACACTTTACGAGCAGTACGTC. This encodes CASSYRTLYEQYV.